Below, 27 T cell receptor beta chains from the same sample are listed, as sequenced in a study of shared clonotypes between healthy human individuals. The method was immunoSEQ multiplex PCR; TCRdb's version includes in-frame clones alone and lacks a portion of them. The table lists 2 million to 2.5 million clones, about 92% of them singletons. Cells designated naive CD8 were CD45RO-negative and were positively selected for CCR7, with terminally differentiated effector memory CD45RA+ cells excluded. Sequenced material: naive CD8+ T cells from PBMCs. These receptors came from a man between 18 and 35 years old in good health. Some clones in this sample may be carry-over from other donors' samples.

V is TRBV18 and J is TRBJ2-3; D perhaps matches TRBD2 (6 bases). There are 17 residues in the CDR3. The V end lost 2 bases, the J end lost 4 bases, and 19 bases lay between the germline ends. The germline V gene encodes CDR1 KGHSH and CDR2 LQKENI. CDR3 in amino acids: CASSPSPGSWYADTQYF. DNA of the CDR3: TGTGCCAGCTCACCAAGCCCCGGGAGTTGGTATGCAGATACGCAGTATTTT.

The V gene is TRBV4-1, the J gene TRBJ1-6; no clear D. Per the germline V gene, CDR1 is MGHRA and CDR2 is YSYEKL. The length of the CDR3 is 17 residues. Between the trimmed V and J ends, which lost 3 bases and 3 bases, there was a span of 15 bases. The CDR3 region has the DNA TGCGCCAGCAGCCATGACCCTTCCGGGCTCTATAATTCACCCCTCCACTTT. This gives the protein CASSHDPSGLYNSPLHF.

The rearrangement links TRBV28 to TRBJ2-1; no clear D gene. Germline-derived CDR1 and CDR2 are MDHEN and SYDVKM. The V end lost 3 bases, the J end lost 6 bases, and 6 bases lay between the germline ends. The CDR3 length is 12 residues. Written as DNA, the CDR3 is TGTGCCAGCAGTTTTTCGGCCAATGAGCAGTTCTTC. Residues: CASSFSANEQFF.

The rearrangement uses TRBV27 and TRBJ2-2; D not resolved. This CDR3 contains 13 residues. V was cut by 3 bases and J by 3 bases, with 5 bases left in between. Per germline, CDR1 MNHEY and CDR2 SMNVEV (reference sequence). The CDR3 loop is CASSFVHTGELFF. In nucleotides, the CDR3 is TGTGCCAGCAGTTTCGTACACACCGGGGAGCTGTTTTTT.

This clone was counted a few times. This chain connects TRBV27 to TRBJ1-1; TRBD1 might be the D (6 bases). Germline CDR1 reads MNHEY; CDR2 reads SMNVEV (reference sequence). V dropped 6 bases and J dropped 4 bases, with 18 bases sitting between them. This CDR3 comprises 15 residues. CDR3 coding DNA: TGTGCCAGCAGATTCGCAGGGGCCAGTATCACTGAAGCTTTCTTT. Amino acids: CASRFAGASITEAFF.

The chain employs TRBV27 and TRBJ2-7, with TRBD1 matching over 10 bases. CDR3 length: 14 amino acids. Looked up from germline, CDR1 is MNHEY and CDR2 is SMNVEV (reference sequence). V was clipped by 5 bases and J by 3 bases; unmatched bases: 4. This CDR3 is CASSVGTGDYEQYF. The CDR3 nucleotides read TGTGCCAGCAGTGTAGGGACAGGGGACTACGAGCAGTACTTC.

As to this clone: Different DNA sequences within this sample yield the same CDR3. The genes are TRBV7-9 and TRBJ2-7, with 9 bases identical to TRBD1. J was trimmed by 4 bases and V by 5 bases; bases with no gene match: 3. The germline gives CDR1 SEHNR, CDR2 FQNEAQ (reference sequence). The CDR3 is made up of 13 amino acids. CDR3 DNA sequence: TGTGCCAGCAGCCCGGACAGGGGTTACGAGCAGTACTTC. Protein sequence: CASSPDRGYEQYF.

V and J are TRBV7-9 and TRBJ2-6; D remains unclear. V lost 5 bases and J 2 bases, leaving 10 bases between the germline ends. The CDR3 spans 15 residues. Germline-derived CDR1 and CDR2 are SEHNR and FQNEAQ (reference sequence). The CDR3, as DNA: TGTGCCAGCAGCCTTCTGCAGCCTGGGGCCAACGTCCTGACTTTC. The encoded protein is CASSLLQPGANVLTF.

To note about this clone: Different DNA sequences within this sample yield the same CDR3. CDR3 loop: CASSLLAGPDTQYF. The CDR3 nucleotides read TGTGCCAGCAGCTTACTAGCGGGGCCAGATACGCAGTATTTT. The chain combines TRBV5-6 with TRBJ2-3, with 10 bases matching TRBD2. The CDR3 is made up of 14 amino acids. V trimming: 2 bases; J trimming: 4 bases; junction bases outside the gene matches: 1. Looked up from germline, CDR1 is SGHDT and CDR2 is YYEEEE.

The CDR3 loop reads CASSVSGTSATYEQYF. For the CDR3, the DNA is TGTGCCAGCAGCGTATCTGGGACTAGCGCAACCTACGAGCAGTACTTC. The chain uses TRBV9 and TRBJ2-7; 10 bases are shared with TRBD2. The J segment lost 2 bases and the V segment lost 1 base, leaving 6 bases of the junction unmatched. CDR1 SGDLS and CDR2 YYNGEE come from the germline V gene. This CDR3 region has 16 residues.

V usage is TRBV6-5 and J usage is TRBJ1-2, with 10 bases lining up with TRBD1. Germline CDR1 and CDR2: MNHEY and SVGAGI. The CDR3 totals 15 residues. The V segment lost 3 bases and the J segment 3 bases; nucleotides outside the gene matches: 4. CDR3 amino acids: CASSYRTGGDYGYTF. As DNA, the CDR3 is TGTGCCAGCAGTTATCGGACAGGGGGTGACTATGGCTACACCTTC.

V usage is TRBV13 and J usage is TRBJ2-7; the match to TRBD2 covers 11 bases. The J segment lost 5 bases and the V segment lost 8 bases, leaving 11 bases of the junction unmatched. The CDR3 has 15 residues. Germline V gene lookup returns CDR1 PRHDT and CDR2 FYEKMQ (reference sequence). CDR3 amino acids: CASLLAGGRVNEQYF. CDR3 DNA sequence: TGTGCCAGCCTCCTAGCGGGAGGAAGGGTCAACGAGCAGTACTTC.

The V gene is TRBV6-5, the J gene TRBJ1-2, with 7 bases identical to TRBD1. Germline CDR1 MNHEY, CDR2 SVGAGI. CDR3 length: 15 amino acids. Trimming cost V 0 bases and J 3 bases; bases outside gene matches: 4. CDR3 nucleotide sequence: TGTGCCAGCAGTTACTCGCGGACAGGATACTATGGCTACACCTTC. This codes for CASSYSRTGYYGYTF.

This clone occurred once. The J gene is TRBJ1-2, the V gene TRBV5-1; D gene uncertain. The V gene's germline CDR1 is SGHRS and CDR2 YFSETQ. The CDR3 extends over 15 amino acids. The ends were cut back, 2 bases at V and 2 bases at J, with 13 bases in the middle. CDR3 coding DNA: TGCGCCAGCAGCTTTGATGGTCGGATGAACTATGGCTACACCTTC. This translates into CASSFDGRMNYGYTF. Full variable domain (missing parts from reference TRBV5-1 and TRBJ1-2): KAGVTQTPRYLIKTRGQQVTLSCSPISGHRSVSWYQQTPGQGLQFLFEYFSETQRNKGNFPGRFSGRQFSNSRSEMNVSTLELGDSALYLCASSFDGRMNYGYTFGSGTRLTVV.

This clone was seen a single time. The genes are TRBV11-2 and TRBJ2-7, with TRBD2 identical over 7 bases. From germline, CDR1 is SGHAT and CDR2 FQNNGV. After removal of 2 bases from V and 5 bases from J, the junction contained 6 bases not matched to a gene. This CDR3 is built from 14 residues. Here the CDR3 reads CASSLTAGEDEQYF. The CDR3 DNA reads TGTGCCAGCAGCTTAACCGCGGGAGAAGACGAGCAGTACTTC.

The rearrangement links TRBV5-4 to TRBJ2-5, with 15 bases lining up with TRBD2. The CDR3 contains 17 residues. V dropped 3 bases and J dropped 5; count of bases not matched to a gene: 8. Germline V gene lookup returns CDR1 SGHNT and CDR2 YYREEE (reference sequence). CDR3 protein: CASSSRTSGRARETQYF. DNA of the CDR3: TGTGCCAGCAGCTCCAGGACTAGCGGGAGGGCCCGGGAGACCCAGTACTTC.

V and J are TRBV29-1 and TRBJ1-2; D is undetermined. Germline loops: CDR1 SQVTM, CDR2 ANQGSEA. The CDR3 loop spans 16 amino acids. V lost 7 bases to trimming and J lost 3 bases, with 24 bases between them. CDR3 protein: CSAERRNQALDYGYTF. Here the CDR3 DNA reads TGCAGCGCCGAGAGGCGGAACCAAGCCCTGGACTATGGCTACACCTTC. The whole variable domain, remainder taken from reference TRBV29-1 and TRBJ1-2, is SAVISQKPSRDICQRGTSLTIQCQVDSQVTMMFWYRQQPGQSLTLIATANQGSEATYESGFVIDKFPISRPNLTFSTLTVSNMSPEDSSIYLCSAERRNQALDYGYTFGSGTRLTVV.

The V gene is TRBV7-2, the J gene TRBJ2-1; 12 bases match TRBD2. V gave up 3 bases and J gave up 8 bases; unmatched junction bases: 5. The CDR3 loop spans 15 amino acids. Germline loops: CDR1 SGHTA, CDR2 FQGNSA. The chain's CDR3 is CASSLLAGGPYEQFF. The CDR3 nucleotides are TGTGCCAGCAGCTTGCTAGCGGGAGGGCCATATGAGCAGTTCTTC.

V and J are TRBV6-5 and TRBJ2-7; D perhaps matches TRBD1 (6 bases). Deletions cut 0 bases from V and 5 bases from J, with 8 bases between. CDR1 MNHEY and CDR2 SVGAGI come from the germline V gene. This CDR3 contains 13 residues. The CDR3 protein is CASSYSNRDEQYF. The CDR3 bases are TGTGCCAGCAGTTACTCGAACAGGGACGAGCAGTACTTC.

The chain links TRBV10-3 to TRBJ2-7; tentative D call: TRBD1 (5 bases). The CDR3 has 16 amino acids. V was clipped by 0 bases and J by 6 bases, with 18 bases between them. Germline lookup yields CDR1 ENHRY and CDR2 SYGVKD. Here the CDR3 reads CAISESSSPGRSEQYF. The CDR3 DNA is TGTGCCATCAGTGAGTCTAGCAGCCCAGGGCGGTCCGAGCAGTACTTC.

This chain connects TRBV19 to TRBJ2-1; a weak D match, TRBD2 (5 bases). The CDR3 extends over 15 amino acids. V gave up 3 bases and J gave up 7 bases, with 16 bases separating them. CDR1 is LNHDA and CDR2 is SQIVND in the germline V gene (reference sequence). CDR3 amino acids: CASSIRVMGANEQFF. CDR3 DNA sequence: TGTGCCAGTAGTATTCGGGTTATGGGAGCGAATGAGCAGTTCTTC.

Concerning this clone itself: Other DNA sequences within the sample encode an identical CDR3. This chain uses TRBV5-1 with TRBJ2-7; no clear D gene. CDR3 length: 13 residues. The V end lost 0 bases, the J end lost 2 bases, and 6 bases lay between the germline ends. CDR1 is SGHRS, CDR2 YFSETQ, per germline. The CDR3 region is CASSLAVAYEQYF. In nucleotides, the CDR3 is TGCGCCAGCAGCTTGGCAGTTGCCTACGAGCAGTACTTC.

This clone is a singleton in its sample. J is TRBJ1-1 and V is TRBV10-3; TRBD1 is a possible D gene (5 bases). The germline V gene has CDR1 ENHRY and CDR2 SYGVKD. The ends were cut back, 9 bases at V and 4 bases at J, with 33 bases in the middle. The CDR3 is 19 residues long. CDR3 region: CAISQGSFGTAPPGTEAFF. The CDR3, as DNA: TGTGCCATTTCTCAAGGTTCATTCGGGACCGCCCCACCGGGCACTGAAGCTTTCTTT.

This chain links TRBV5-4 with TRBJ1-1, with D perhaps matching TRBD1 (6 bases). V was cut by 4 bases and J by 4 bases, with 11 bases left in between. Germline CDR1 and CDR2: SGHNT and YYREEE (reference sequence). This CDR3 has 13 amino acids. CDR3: CASSGTGPTEAFF. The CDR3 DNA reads TGTGCCAGCAGCGGAACAGGGCCCACTGAAGCTTTCTTT.

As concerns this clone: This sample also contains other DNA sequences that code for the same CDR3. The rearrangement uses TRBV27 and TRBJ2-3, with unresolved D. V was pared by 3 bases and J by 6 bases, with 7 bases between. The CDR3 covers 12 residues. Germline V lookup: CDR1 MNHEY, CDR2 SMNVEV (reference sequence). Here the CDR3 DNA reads TGTGCCAGCAGTTTTGCAGGCGATACGCAGTATTTT. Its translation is CASSFAGDTQYF.

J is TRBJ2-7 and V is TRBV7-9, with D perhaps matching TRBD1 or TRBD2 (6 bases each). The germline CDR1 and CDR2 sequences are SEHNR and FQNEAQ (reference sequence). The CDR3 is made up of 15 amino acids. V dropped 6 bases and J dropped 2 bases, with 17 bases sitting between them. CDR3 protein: CASRKGGERTYEQYF. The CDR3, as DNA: TGTGCCAGCAGGAAGGGGGGAGAGCGGACCTACGAGCAGTACTTC.

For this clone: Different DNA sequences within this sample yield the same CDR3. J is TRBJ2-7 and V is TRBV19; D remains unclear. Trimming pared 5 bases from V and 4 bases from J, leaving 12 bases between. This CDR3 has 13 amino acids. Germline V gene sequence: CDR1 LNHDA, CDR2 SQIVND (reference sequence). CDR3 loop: CASSPGPAYEQYF. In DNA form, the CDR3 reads TGTGCCAGTAGTCCCGGGCCTGCTTACGAGCAGTACTTC.